This is a list of T cell receptor beta chains from one sample in a study of T cell repertoires in cytomegalovirus infection. TCRdb re-called the reads through MiXCR, storing one row per CDR3 protein. The sample lists roughly 280,000 distinct CDR3 sequences, less than 25% occurring once. Their cognate antigens are unknown. The specimen comprised cultured PBMCs, sampled from culture after CMV antigen stimulation. All receptors derive from a human donor in good health (CMV status not recorded). Some clones in this sample may be carry-over from other donors' samples. Each CDR3 is given with its conserved first and last residue. D genes are given only for firm matches. Where a row states a size, it is once, few, many or the class of an expanded clone; other rows omit it.

clone size	V gene	D gene	J gene	CDR3 protein	CDR3 DNA
many	TRBV7-8	.	TRBJ1-4	CASSLLPDGEKLFF	TGTGCCAGCAGCTTATTACCGGACGGGGAAAAACTGTTTTTT
few	TRBV6-2/TRBV6-3	.	TRBJ2-2	CASSQPVAGELFF	TGTGCCAGCAGTCAGCCGGTGGCCGGGGAGCTGTTTTTT
.	TRBV6-2/TRBV6-3	TRBD2	TRBJ2-1	CASSYSTLAGVYEQFF	TGTGCCAGCAGTTACTCAACACTAGCGGGAGTGTATGAGCAGTTCTTC
few	TRBV20-1	.	TRBJ2-1	CSAPGWGAYNEQFF	TGCAGTGCCCCAGGATGGGGAGCCTACAATGAGCAGTTCTTC
.	TRBV30	.	TRBJ1-4	CAWSWGTNEKLFF	TGTGCCTGGAGTTGGGGGACTAATGAAAAACTGTTTTTT
.	TRBV6-4	TRBD2	TRBJ2-5	CASSDAGALGIETQYF	TGTGCCAGCAGTGATGCGGGAGCGTTGGGAATAGAGACCCAGTACTTC
many	TRBV7-2	TRBD1	TRBJ1-4	CASSRVGQGSEKLFF	TGTGCCAGCAGCCGCGTAGGACAGGGGTCTGAAAAACTGTTTTTT
.	TRBV28	TRBD2	TRBJ2-1	CASRAGELANNEQFF	TGTGCCAGCAGGGCGGGGGAACTAGCGAACAATGAGCAGTTCTTC
.	TRBV24-1	.	TRBJ1-2	CATSDMQGVRGYTF	TGTGCCACCAGTGATATGCAGGGCGTCCGGGGCTACACCTTC
few	TRBV2	.	TRBJ1-2	CASSEAGLDSYYGYTF	TGTGCCAGCAGTGAAGCGGGGCTGGACAGCTATTATGGCTACACCTTC
.	TRBV5-6	TRBD2	TRBJ2-1	CASSLLSWREVVNEQFF	TGTGCCAGCAGCTTGCTTTCCTGGCGGGAGGTTGTCAATGAGCAGTTCTTC
many	TRBV7-2	.	TRBJ2-3	CASSLVSSSTDTQYF	TGTGCCAGCAGCTTAGTTTCCTCTAGCACAGATACGCAGTATTTT
many	TRBV7-8	.	TRBJ2-7	CASSLGPDYEQYF	TGTGCCAGCAGCTTAGGGCCCGACTACGAGCAGTACTTC
.	TRBV20-1	.	TRBJ1-1	CSARPGLGEAFF	TGCAGTGCTAGACCGGGGCTGGGTGAAGCTTTCTTT
few	TRBV2	.	TRBJ1-1	CASSDLGSGNTEAFF	TGTGCCAGCAGTGATTTAGGGTCGGGGAACACTGAAGCTTTCTTT
.	TRBV7-9	.	TRBJ2-1	CASRDTAPGGEQFF	TGTGCCAGCAGAGACACAGCTCCCGGGGGTGAGCAGTTCTTC
.	TRBV7-9	.	TRBJ1-1	CASSLLKGSNTEAFF	TGTGCCAGCAGCTTATTGAAGGGATCGAACACTGAAGCTTTCTTT
few	TRBV7-8	.	TRBJ1-6	CASSPRWKDSPLHF	TGTGCCAGCAGCCCTCGATGGAAAGATTCACCCCTCCACTTT
.	TRBV6-2/TRBV6-3	.	TRBJ1-1	CASNVGRENTEAFF	TGTGCCAGCAACGTTGGTCGGGAGAACACTGAAGCTTTCTTT
.	TRBV5-4	.	TRBJ2-7	CASSLGGQVWGEQYF	TGTGCCAGCAGCTTGGGGGGACAAGTTTGGGGCGAGCAGTACTTC
many	TRBV7-2	TRBD2	TRBJ2-7	CASSPRTSGYEQYF	TGTGCCAGCAGCCCCCGGACTAGCGGATACGAGCAGTACTTC
once	TRBV6-5	TRBD1	TRBJ2-1	CASSPTGEVYNEQFF	TGTGCCAGCAGTCCGACAGGGGAGGTTTACAATGAGCAGTTCTTC
many	TRBV7-9	.	TRBJ1-2	CASSPDQNYGYTF	TGTGCCAGCAGCCCCGATCAAAACTATGGCTACACCTTC
few	TRBV2	.	TRBJ1-2	CASSEGRGNYGYTF	TGTGCCAGCAGTGAAGGAAGGGGCAACTATGGCTACACCTTC